Shown below are 12 T cell receptor beta chains from a single sample sequenced in a study of identical twins. TCRdb used MiXCR to reprocess the 5' RACE reads, holding one entry per CDR3 protein. The sample shows just over 450,000 distinct CDR3 sequences, 13% to 15% of them seen only once. The same data also went into a second study, on yellow fever vaccine responses in identical twins.

Specimen: CD4+ T cells sorted from blood. These TCRs come from a woman aged 18-29 years in good health.

This clonotype came up a few times. The J gene is TRBJ2-5, the V gene TRBV4-2; 9 nucleotides agree with TRBD2. The CDR3 is 16 amino acids. V was clipped by 1 base and J by 6 bases; unmatched bases: 9. The germline V gene encodes CDR1 LGHNA and CDR2 YNFKEQ. The DNA of the CDR3 is TGTGCCAGCAGCCAAGCCTCAGCGGGAGGTGGAAAGACCCAGTACTTC. Its translation: CASSQASAGGGKTQYF.

The chain recombines TRBV3-1 with TRBJ2-1; a possible D gene is TRBD1 (5 bases). V gave up 1 base and J gave up 2 bases, with 12 bases separating them. Germline assignment: CDR1 LGHDT and CDR2 YNNKEL (reference sequence). This CDR3 is built from 16 residues. The CDR3 DNA sequence: TGTGCCAGCAGCCAAGGGAAGGGGCTTGCCTACAATGAGCAGTTCTTC. Its protein product is CASSQGKGLAYNEQFF.

This clonotype has only a few counts. The gene calls are TRBV18 and TRBJ1-5, with a weak D call TRBD1 (6 bases). This CDR3 comprises 18 residues. V was cut by 4 bases and J by 6 bases, with 25 bases left in between. Germline V lookup: CDR1 KGHSH, CDR2 LQKENI. The CDR3 loop is CASSLSGTVPGGRQPQHF. The CDR3, as DNA: TGTGCCAGCTCACTCTCCGGGACGGTACCCGGGGGGCGTCAGCCCCAGCATTTT.

This clonotype appeared many times. V is TRBV6-5 and J is TRBJ1-2, with 8 bases lining up with TRBD1. V was pared by 4 bases and J by 4 bases, with 8 bases of the junction left unmatched. The CDR3 is 15 amino acids. Germline CDR1 is MNHEY and CDR2 is SVGAGI. CDR3 in amino acids: CASSSSAGGLYGYTF. The DNA of the CDR3 is TGTGCCAGCAGTTCCTCGGCAGGGGGCCTCTATGGCTACACCTTC.

This clonotype was counted between two and nine times. This sequence joins TRBV2 and TRBJ2-1; 9 nucleotides match TRBD2. CDR3 length: 14 amino acids. The V gene end was trimmed by 6 bases and the J gene end by 4 bases; junction bases not matched to a gene: 4. Germline V gives CDR1 SNHLY, CDR2 FYNNEI. The CDR3 nucleotides read TGTGCCAGCAGCCGGACTAGCGAATACAATGAGCAGTTCTTC. This codes for CASSRTSEYNEQFF.

This clonotype was detected many times. The genes are TRBV28 and TRBJ2-5, with 10 bases aligning to TRBD2. Germline V gives CDR1 MDHEN, CDR2 SYDVKM. Losses at the gene ends were 5 bases for V and 5 bases for J; bases not matched to a gene: 11. The CDR3 runs to 16 residues. CDR3 residues: CASSTPSGGFVETQYF. CDR3 bases: TGTGCCAGCAGTACCCCTAGCGGGGGTTTTGTGGAGACCCAGTACTTC.

This clonotype has ten or more counts. The chain's CDR3 is CSVSGGAHTGELFF. As DNA, the CDR3 is TGCAGCGTTAGCGGGGGCGCGCACACCGGGGAGCTGTTTTTT. The gene calls are TRBV29-1 and TRBJ2-2; 8 bases match TRBD2. V was pared by 5 bases and J by 3 bases, with 5 bases of the junction left unmatched. CDR1 and CDR2 from the germline V gene are SQVTM and ANQGSEA. This CDR3 comprises 14 residues.

This clonotype appeared a few times. The genes are TRBV12-3 or TRBV12-4 and TRBJ1-1; no clear D gene. This CDR3 has 12 residues. Trimming took off 7 bases at V and 3 bases at J, with 9 bases between the two ends. CDR3 loop: CASTEADTEAFF. The CDR3 DNA is TGTGCCAGCACGGAGGCGGACACTGAAGCTTTCTTT.

J is TRBJ2-3 and V is TRBV7-2, with no clear D. The germline V gene has CDR1 SGHTA and CDR2 FQGNSA. Deletions cut 4 bases from V and 1 base from J, with 12 bases between. This CDR3 contains 15 residues. For the CDR3, the DNA is TGTGCCAGCAGCTCAACTGACTGGGGCACAGATACGCAGTATTTT. Translated, it gives CASSSTDWGTDTQYF.

The chain combines TRBV3-1 with TRBJ2-6; no firm D call. The CDR3 spans 15 residues. The V end was cut by 1 base, the J end by 0 bases, with 4 bases between. The germline V gene encodes CDR1 LGHDT and CDR2 YNNKEL (reference sequence). The chain's CDR3 is CASSQGDSGANVLTF. CDR3 in DNA: TGTGCCAGCAGCCAAGGAGACTCTGGGGCCAACGTCCTGACTTTC.

This sequence joins TRBV19 and TRBJ1-1, with unresolved D. Between the trimmed V and J ends, which lost 5 bases and 5 bases, there was a span of 15 bases. The CDR3 runs 14 residues. The germline gives CDR1 LNHDA, CDR2 SQIVND (reference sequence). Written as DNA, the CDR3 is TGTGCCAGTAGTTCCGCAGTTAGAACAACTGAAGCTTTCTTT. This translates into CASSSAVRTTEAFF. Based on the CDR3 plus reference TRBV19 and TRBJ1-1, the full variable domain is DGGITQSPKYLFRKEGQNVTLSCEQNLNHDAMYWYRQDPGQGLRLIYYSQIVNDFQKGDIAEGYSVSREKKESFPLTVTSAQKNPTAFYLCASSSAVRTTEAFFGQGTRLTVV.

V usage is TRBV20-1 and J usage is TRBJ2-7; 8 positions agree with TRBD2. Germline assignment: CDR1 DFQATT and CDR2 SNEGSKA (reference sequence). V was clipped by 3 bases and J by 7 bases; unmatched bases: 11. The CDR3 loop spans 14 amino acids. CDR3 sequence reads: CSARYIAGITEQYF. The CDR3 coding sequence is TGCAGTGCTAGGTACATAGCGGGAATAACGGAGCAGTACTTC.